This T cell receptor beta chain is drawn from a study of regulatory T cells in long-lasting Graves disease (dated by TCRdb to 2020 to 2023). Background on the whole study: In the newly diagnosed Graves' disease group, patients had been taking antithyroid drugs for less than 3 months. This study used TCR sequencing and RNA sequencing of peripheral blood to compare persistent Graves' disease patients against newly diagnosed Graves' disease patients. The study took place in China and was registered as a clinical trial. A total of some 33 samples were covered by TCR sequencing, comprising around 13 persistent and around 20 newly diagnosed Graves' disease patients. General findings and caveats noted by the study authors: As a limitation, the authors acknowledged that the small sample size may reduce accuracy. Persistent Graves' disease patients showed lower TCR Shannon entropy and fewer highly expanded clones than newly diagnosed patients, suggesting clonal expansion. Persistent patients shared more public clonotypes among themselves (2,741) than newly diagnosed patients did (over 900). The study examined only peripheral blood because the primary lesion, thyroid tissue, could not be accessed. Sequencing and analysis were restricted to the TCR beta chain.

Notes on this clonotype: The antigen it binds to is not known. No much larger clone exists at a distance of one base, and base qualities are not known.

The time point label for this specimen denotes: newly diagnosed GD, antithyroid drugs for less than 3 months. RNA was extracted from PBMCs in TRIzol for both TCR sequencing and RNA sequencing. The diagnosis of Graves' disease followed American Thyroid Association guidelines. Patients for the study were recruited at an endocrinology department in Xi'an, China. Each patient gave 9 to 10 milliliters of peripheral blood, collected in an EDTA anticoagulant tube. Ficoll Paque Plus density gradient separation was used to isolate PBMCs, and no additional T cell sorting was done. An Agilent 2100 Bioanalyzer and agarose gel were used to assess RNA quality, and a NanoDrop 2000 was used to measure RNA concentration. Library creation used multiplex PCR. The listed sequencing device is Illumina HiSeq 4000. CDR3 regions were amplified by Arm-PCR with iRepertoire HTBI primers to construct TCR beta libraries. Gel purification was performed on PCR products prior to sequencing. Under the source paper's analysis protocol: Gene usage analysis of CDR3 amino acid clonotypes relied on the roughly 60 TRBV and about 15 TRBJ segments identified across samples. COPE and FqMerger were used to merge filtered high-quality paired reads into contigs. BLAST was used to align contigs to IMGT TRBV, TRBD and TRBJ reference genes, with CDR3 defined following IMGT. Highly expanded clones were defined as clonotypes with a frequency above 0.1%. Shannon entropy was used to measure repertoire diversity, and the Gini coefficient was used to measure V-J evenness. A clonotype was considered public if more than one individual shared it. The public reads were run again by TCRdb, first through fastp at Q25 and then through MiXCR, and only productive beta chains were kept. Identical CDR3 proteins give one entry, which carries the most common genes and DNA. What appears here as the V and J calls and clone size reflects TCRdb's work, not the paper's. A total of about 440,000 distinct CDR3 sequences appear in this sample, 14% to 15% of them only once. 16% of the sample is taken by the ten largest.

These data were likewise used in another study, on T cells in Graves' hyperthyroidism and ophthalmopathy. According to the second study: Stable Graves' hyperthyroidism was defined as no progression to ophthalmopathy during 18 months of follow-up. Hyperthyroidism patients were aged 18 to 65 years and newly diagnosed, with disease duration of less than 2 months. The study excluded patients with uncontrolled infections, other autoimmune diseases, pregnancy or lactation. Clinical symptoms, serum thyroxine and TRAb, thyroid ultrasound, and orbital computed tomography formed the basis for the diagnoses. The first round of RT-PCR for the TCR CDR3 was performed with the HTBI primer set and the Qiagen OneStep RT-PCR kit. Most expanded thyroid clonotypes (frequency above 0.001) were also detected in blood, a finding suggesting that blood repertoires may reflect thyroid immune responses. A 13 V-J signature model separated ophthalmopathy from stable hyperthyroidism, with about 88% sensitivity and roughly 81% specificity in cross-validation and 80%/75% in testing. In validation, progression to ophthalmopathy was predicted by the model with roughly 71% sensitivity and about 72% specificity, a median of about 6 months before onset. A discovery cohort of roughly 100 patients, approximately 44 with Graves' ophthalmopathy and about 60 with stable Graves' hyperthyroidism, was used to find distinguishing TCR V-J signatures. Prospective prediction of ophthalmopathy was tested in an independent validation cohort of fewer than 20 hyperthyroidism patients and 17 patients who later progressed to ophthalmopathy. The 75 to 100 discovery patients were divided at random into training and test sets in a 7:3 ratio. In about 6 Graves' hyperthyroidism patients, the study also compared T-cell repertoires from thyroid tissue with T-cell repertoires from blood. Following sampling, methimazole starting at 30 mg daily was given to hyperthyroidism patients, and high-dose intravenous methylprednisolone was given to ophthalmopathy patients. Libraries were constructed in a second round of multiplex PCR, after which size selection and purification were carried out. Sequencing of the libraries was done on an Illumina HiSeq2000 using paired-end 100 bp reads. SOAPnuke was used to process the raw data, removing reads that contained adapters or uncalled bases, had a mean Phred below 15, or lacked an exact match to the constant primer or identifier. High-quality paired reads were merged with COPE v1.2.5, and unique nucleotide sequences were defined as clonotypes. MiTCR v1.1 was used to align clonotypes to the IMGT TRBV, TRBD and TRBJ reference segments. Analysis was restricted to V-J combinations with a frequency above 0.0001, which covered roughly 99% of repertoires. The TCS score was defined as the ratio of F50 (clonal expansion) to E x V (chaos), calculated using BLOSUM62-based TCRdist between CDR3 peptides within each V-J. Welch's t-statistics and random forest reduced approximately 520 V-J features to 10 to 15, which were used in a naive Bayes classifier (R e1071). No statistical method was used to fix the sample size in advance, and group allocation was not hidden from the investigators. The paper reports TCR Vbeta CDR3 sequencing of roughly 140 peripheral blood samples: around 45 ophthalmopathy, about 75 hyperthyroidism and approximately 17 progressor patients.

Sequencing was performed on peripheral blood mononuclear cells (PBMCs), taken at new diagnosis, from a patient treated with antithyroid drugs. The receptor was derived from a woman aged 25 to 39 with Graves disease. Donor details come from another sample of the same person, matched by shared clones.

The CDR3 protein is CASSLAPETYGTYGYTF. The DNA reads TGCGCCAGCAGCTTGGCTCCCGAGACATACGGGACCTATGGCTACACCTTC. The chain employs TRBV5-1 and TRBJ1-2, and TRBD1 may be the D gene, going by 5 matching bases. CDR1 SGHRS and CDR2 YFSETQ were looked up in the germline V gene. Trimming takes 0 bases from V and 4 bases from J, and the germline ends sit 19 bases apart. Spanning cysteine to phenylalanine, the CDR3 consists of 17 amino acids. Of the read, only the CDR3 DNA is kept; its 51 bases are in frame from base 1.